The TCR beta chain described here comes from a study of technical replicates of blood from several donors. CDR3 size: 12 residues. Germline V lookup: CDR1 SQVTM, CDR2 ANQGSEA. V lost 4 bases and J lost 4, with 10 bases in between. TCRdb's table, derived via immunoSEQ multiplex PCR, lists solely in-frame clones and lacks some. Of around 69,000 clones in the sample, approximately 83% were seen once. Specimen: PBMCs. The TCR originated in a human donor in good health. Some clones in this sample may be carry-over from other donors' samples. The gene calls are TRBV29-1 and TRBJ1-2; D might be TRBD1 (5 bases). CDR3 residues: CSVGGGFYGYTF. The CDR3 DNA follows: TGCAGCGTTGGGGGCGGCTTCTATGGCTACACCTTC.